This entry concerns a single T cell receptor (beta chain). Its antigen remains unidentified. Qualities for individual bases were not recorded, and no much larger clone is one base off. Libraries were built with the immunoSEQ multiplex PCR assay. For TCR sequencing, RNA was extracted from every sample and reverse transcribed into cDNA to serve as template. SuperScript III was used to make first-strand cDNA, primed with a 2:1 mix of oligo-dT and random hexamers. A synthetic immune receptor repertoire was used to gauge amplification bias, and whatever bias remained was removed computationally. From the authors' description of their analysis: Raw reads were preprocessed to remove errors, and CDR3 was defined by IMGT conventions from the conserved cysteine to phenylalanine. To get clonality, Shannon entropy was normalized by log2 of the number of productive unique TCRs and the result was subtracted from 1. Whether each scalp clone was CD4 or CD8 was inferred by checking scalp TCRbeta sequences against the CD4 and CD8 repertoires from sorted blood. In TCRdb, the immuneACCESS table is reduced to in-frame sequences with V and J assigned. These tables do not hold every clone; where another copy was compared, an unresolved V gene accounts for under half, and the others remain unexplained. That table supplies the V and J calls and clone size; D and trimming were determined from the DNA. Here the sample has about 270,000 clones; 60% occur a single time. The ten largest clones take up 0.9% to 0.95% of the sample.

What this sample's treatment or condition label stands for: oral pan-JAK inhibitor, 5-10 mg twice daily. From alopecia areata patients, peripheral blood was collected along with lesional scalp punch biopsies. PBMCs were separated by density centrifugation and stained for CD3, CD4 and CD8, after which CD4+ and CD8+ T cells were sorted on a FACSAria. The data derive from a study of CD8+ T cells in alopecia areata listed by TCRdb under 2018. For the study in its entirety: The treated patients took part in an open-label pilot trial in which moderate-to-severe alopecia areata was treated with oral tofacitinib at 5 to 10 mg twice daily. The SALT score, which quantifies the percentage of affected scalp surface area, was used to measure disease severity in treated patients. Biopsies were taken from tofacitinib-treated patients at baseline and at 4 and 24 weeks of treatment, and a later scalp biopsy was taken in several of the tofacitinib-treated patients. Clonality in the scalp was compared among normal scalp (n=4), patchy alopecia areata scalp (n=8), and alopecia totalis/universalis scalp (n=8). High-throughput TCRbeta sequencing was used to examine T cell clonal expansion in alopecia areata in both the C3H/HeJ mouse model and human patients. Human TCRbeta sequencing covered scalp tissue and sorted CD4+ and CD8+ peripheral blood T cells from patchy and totalis/universalis alopecia areata patients and healthy controls. The RNA source kit depended on sample type: the PAXgene miRNA kit for fixed scalp, the miRNeasy kit for PBMCs, and the RNeasy kit for mouse skin. Patients received tofacitinib for 6 to 18 months and were then followed off drug for 6 months to check for delayed response and recurrence. Amplification of TCRbeta CDR3 regions was done by immunoSEQ multiplex PCR using 35 Vbeta forward primers and 13 Jbeta reverse primers.

Here is what the overall study found, with its caveats: Because the treated cohort was small and had only one nonresponder, larger studies are needed to examine links between baseline CD8+ expansion and response. Scalp clonality and the number of expanded CD8+ clones among the top 100 scalp clones were significantly decreased by tofacitinib. Lesional scalp, especially in alopecia totalis/universalis, showed higher clonality and more expanded CD8+ clones than normal scalp, suggesting antigenic drive. Scalp TCR repertoire analysis is complicated because resident alphabeta T cells in normal human skin are also sequenced, whereas mouse skin is dominated by gammadelta T cells. During tofacitinib treatment, many expanded lesional clones stuck around in both scalp and blood, and this persistence may partly explain why relapse happens after treatment is stopped. Shared TCR sequences between patients were less evident than in mice, which may be partly attributable to HLA diversity in the patient population.

V gives up 5 bases and J gives up 2 bases, and the segment between their germline ends measures 18 bases. Including cysteine and phenylalanine, the CDR3 has 16 amino acids. Just the 48-base CDR3 DNA is kept, in frame starting at base 1. As encoded in the germline V gene, CDR1 is SGHAT while CDR2 is FQNNGV. The receptor's source is a human donor with alopecia areata. Recombination joined TRBV11-2 with TRBJ1-1, with the D gene too uncertain to name. Sequenced here: CD4+ T cells sorted from blood, sampled around week 53, from a patient treated with tofacitinib. The nucleotide sequence reads as follows: TGTGCCAGCAGCCTGGCGGGCGGCAGGCCCAACACTGAAGCTTTCTTT. This codes for CASSLAGGRPNTEAFF.